This T cell receptor (beta chain) was sequenced for a study of CD8 T cells in ankylosing spondylitis. This clonotype was counted between two and nine times. Its target is unknown. V was trimmed by 5 bases and J by 3 bases, leaving 13 bases between them. The CDR3 is 14 amino acids. Germline V gives CDR1 MDHEN, CDR2 SYDVKM. Whole-study results and caveats: Made up of eight or nine highly homologous variants, a TCR beta motif appeared characteristic of ankylosing spondylitis blood.

In TCRdb, the 5' RACE reads were re-called with MiXCR into one record per CDR3 protein. This sample has 700,000 to 850,000 distinct CDR3 sequences, with over 9.5% found just once. This TCR came from a male donor with ankylosing spondylitis. The chain is built from TRBV28 and TRBJ2-5, with a possible D match to TRBD2 (5 bases). Sequencing was done on a sample of blood, either unsorted or a sorted T cell fraction (not recorded which). This chain's CDR3 is CASSRAGSKETQYF. CDR3 nucleotide sequence: TGTGCCAGCAGTCGGGCGGGTTCGAAAGAGACCCAGTACTTC.